This is a list of T cell receptor beta chains from one sample in a study of shared clonotypes between healthy human individuals. This table comes from immunoSEQ multiplex PCR, and its TCRdb copy is limited to in-frame clones, with some not included. The repertoire holds over a million clones, with about three quarters as singletons. Specimen: memory CD4+ T cells sorted from blood. The receptors come from a young man in good health. Both conserved end residues are part of each CDR3. Fields, in order: D gene, V gene, J gene, clone size, CDR3 protein, CDR3 DNA. D genes are given only for firm matches. Clone sizes are given selectively: once, few, many, or a class where the clone is expanded.

>.|TRBV27|TRBJ2-2|.
CASSSTGYWTGELFF
TGTGCCAGCTCCTCGACCGGGTACTGGACCGGGGAGCTGTTTTTT
>.|TRBV4-1|TRBJ1-6|.
CASSRTVGNSPLHF
TGCGCCAGCAGCCGGACAGTGGGGAATTCACCCCTCCACTTT
>.|TRBV9|TRBJ1-1|few
CASSVAPENTEAFF
TGTGCCAGCAGCGTAGCGCCGGAGAACACTGAAGCTTTCTTT
>.|TRBV19|TRBJ2-2|.
CASNERWELFF
TGTGCCAGTAACGAGCGGTGGGAGCTGTTTTTT
>.|TRBV10-3|TRBJ1-1|.
CAISNTDTEAFF
TGTGCCATCAGTAATACAGACACTGAAGCTTTCTTT
>.|TRBV27|TRBJ1-5|.
CASSTKEHQPQHF
TGTGCCAGCAGCACTAAGGAACATCAGCCCCAGCATTTT
>TRBD2|TRBV10-3|TRBJ2-7|few
CAISTTSGESYEQYF
TGTGCCATCAGTACGACTAGCGGGGAATCCTACGAGCAGTACTTC
>TRBD2|TRBV6-5|TRBJ2-5|.
CASSPGLAWETQYF
TGTGCCAGCAGCCCCGGACTAGCGTGGGAGACCCAGTACTTC
>.|TRBV2|TRBJ2-1|once
CASSGRRGYNEQFF
TGTGCCAGCAGTGGTCGTCGGGGGTACAATGAGCAGTTCTTC
>.|TRBV5-1|TRBJ2-2|once
CASSERSQPNTGELFF
TGCGCCAGCAGCGAAAGATCACAGCCGAACACCGGGGAGCTGTTTTTT
>.|TRBV18|TRBJ2-7|.
CASSIRESGEQYF
TGTGCCAGCTCAATCAGGGAGTCGGGTGAGCAGTACTTC
>TRBD2|TRBV7-9|TRBJ2-3|few
CASSRGLAATDTQYF
TGTGCCAGCAGCCGTGGACTAGCGGCCACAGATACGCAGTATTTT
>.|TRBV5-1|TRBJ2-3|.
CASSSGPSGPDTQYF
TGCGCCAGCAGCTCCGGGCCCAGCGGGCCAGATACGCAGTATTTT
>.|TRBV27|TRBJ2-5|few
CASRFLETQYF
TGTGCCAGCAGGTTCTTGGAGACCCAGTACTTC
>TRBD1|TRBV2|TRBJ1-6|.
CASPGTGNSPLHF
TGTGCCAGCCCCGGGACAGGGAATTCACCCCTCCACTTT
>TRBD1|TRBV5-4|TRBJ1-2|.
CATFLGDRAPNYGYTF
TGTGCCACCTTCCTGGGAGACAGGGCACCTAACTATGGCTACACCTTC
>TRBD2|TRBV10-3|TRBJ2-2|.
CATQTSQSNTGELFF
TGTGCCACCCAGACTAGCCAATCGAACACCGGGGAGCTGTTTTTT
>.|TRBV6-1|TRBJ2-5|.
CASREGSGQETQYF
TGTGCCAGCAGGGAAGGAAGCGGCCAAGAGACCCAGTACTTC
>.|TRBV29-1|TRBJ2-5|.
CSVGEGKETQYF
TGCAGCGTTGGAGAGGGAAAAGAGACCCAGTACTTC
>.|TRBV6-1|TRBJ1-5|many
CASSEARTNQPQHF
TGTGCCAGCAGTGAAGCGCGTACTAATCAGCCCCAGCATTTT
>.|TRBV6-5|TRBJ1-4|.
CASRQTGTANEKLFF
TGTGCCAGCAGACAGACCGGGACGGCTAATGAAAAACTGTTTTTT
>.|TRBV7-2|TRBJ1-5|.
CASSFFRNQPQHF
TGTGCCAGCAGCTTTTTCCGTAATCAGCCCCAGCATTTT
>.|TRBV9|TRBJ2-2|few
CASSGGVAGELFF
TGTGCCAGCAGCGGTGGGGTTGCCGGGGAGCTGTTTTTT
>TRBD2|TRBV4-1|TRBJ2-7|.
CASSRLAGVDEQYF
TGCGCCAGCAGCCGCCTAGCGGGAGTAGACGAGCAGTACTTC
>.|TRBV10-3|TRBJ2-5|.
CAISERSMGETQYF
TGTGCCATCAGTGAGCGGTCCATGGGAGAGACCCAGTACTTC
>.|TRBV5-1|TRBJ2-1|.
CASSLYFGTQSRNEQFF
TGCGCCAGCAGCTTGTACTTTGGGACTCAGAGCAGGAATGAGCAGTTCTTC
>.|TRBV2|TRBJ2-5|.
CASNGRQQETQYF
TGTGCCAGCAATGGCAGACAACAAGAGACCCAGTACTTC
>TRBD1|TRBV5-8|TRBJ1-5|.
CASSRDSFFNQPQHF
TGTGCCAGCAGCCGGGACAGTTTTTTTAATCAGCCCCAGCATTTT
>.|TRBV16|TRBJ1-6|.
CASRAASSYNSPLHF
TGTGCCAGCAGGGCAGCGAGCTCCTATAATTCACCCCTCCACTTT
>TRBD1|TRBV30|TRBJ1-6|.
CALVLVQGQYNSPLHF
TGTGCCTTGGTTCTTGTTCAGGGACAGTATAATTCACCCCTCCACTTT
>.|TRBV6-4|TRBJ2-4|.
CASSDGNWDIQYF
TGTGCCAGCAGTGACGGTAATTGGGACATTCAGTACTTC
>TRBD2|TRBV5-1|TRBJ2-2|.
CASSLELATNTGELFF
TGCGCCAGCAGCTTGGAACTAGCGACGAACACCGGGGAGCTGTTTTTT
>TRBD1|TRBV9|TRBJ1-2|.
CASSADRGDYGYTF
TGTGCCAGCAGCGCTGACAGGGGGGATTATGGCTACACCTTC
>TRBD2|TRBV4-3|TRBJ2-5|.
CASSPGVAGVGETQYF
TGCGCCAGCAGTCCCGGGGTAGCGGGAGTGGGGGAGACCCAGTACTTC
>TRBD1|TRBV5-4|TRBJ2-1|.
CASSFPGTVHHEQFF
TGTGCCAGCAGCTTCCCCGGGACAGTCCATCATGAGCAGTTCTTC
>TRBD1|TRBV5-1|TRBJ1-6|.
CASSPDRVDSPLHF
TGCGCCAGCAGCCCCGACAGGGTTGATTCACCCCTCCACTTT
>.|TRBV28|TRBJ1-5|.
CASTPGNSNQPQHF
TGTGCCAGCACCCCAGGAAATAGCAATCAGCCCCAGCATTTT
>.|TRBV7-8|TRBJ2-7|.
CASSYGLMGTPYEQYF
TGTGCCAGCAGCTATGGGCTTATGGGGACTCCCTACGAGCAGTACTTC
>TRBD1|TRBV6-6|TRBJ2-7|.
CASSPTGLNEQYF
TGTGCCAGCAGCCCGACAGGGCTAAACGAGCAGTACTTC
>.|TRBV7-8|TRBJ1-1|.
CASSPPGVRGGTEAFF
TGTGCCAGCAGCCCCCCCGGCGTAAGGGGTGGAACTGAAGCTTTCTTT
>.|TRBV19|TRBJ1-5|.
CASSIGEGQPQHF
TGTGCCAGTAGTATAGGGGAGGGTCAGCCCCAGCATTTT